This T cell receptor (beta chain) is drawn from a study of shared clonotypes between healthy human individuals. Notes on the study in general: Naive subsets generally exceeded memory subsets in estimated richness.

There are 15 residues in the CDR3. Trimming took 3 bases from V and 8 from J; bases not matched to a gene: 7. Germline V CDR1 and CDR2: MNHEY, SMNVEV (reference sequence). Data came from immunoSEQ multiplex PCR; TCRdb stores just in-frame clones and leaves some out. In the table there are under 650,000 clones, 90% to 97% of which are singletons. About this clone: What it recognizes is unknown.

This receptor was taken from a woman aged 25 to 45 in good health. V and J are TRBV27 and TRBJ1-6; 7 bases map to TRBD1. Material for sequencing was naive CD4+ T cells sorted from blood. Subset given: CD45RA+ positively selected. The CDR3 reads CASSLLTGFDSPLHF. The CDR3 bases are TGTGCCAGCAGTTTGCTGACAGGGTTTGATTCACCCCTCCACTTT.